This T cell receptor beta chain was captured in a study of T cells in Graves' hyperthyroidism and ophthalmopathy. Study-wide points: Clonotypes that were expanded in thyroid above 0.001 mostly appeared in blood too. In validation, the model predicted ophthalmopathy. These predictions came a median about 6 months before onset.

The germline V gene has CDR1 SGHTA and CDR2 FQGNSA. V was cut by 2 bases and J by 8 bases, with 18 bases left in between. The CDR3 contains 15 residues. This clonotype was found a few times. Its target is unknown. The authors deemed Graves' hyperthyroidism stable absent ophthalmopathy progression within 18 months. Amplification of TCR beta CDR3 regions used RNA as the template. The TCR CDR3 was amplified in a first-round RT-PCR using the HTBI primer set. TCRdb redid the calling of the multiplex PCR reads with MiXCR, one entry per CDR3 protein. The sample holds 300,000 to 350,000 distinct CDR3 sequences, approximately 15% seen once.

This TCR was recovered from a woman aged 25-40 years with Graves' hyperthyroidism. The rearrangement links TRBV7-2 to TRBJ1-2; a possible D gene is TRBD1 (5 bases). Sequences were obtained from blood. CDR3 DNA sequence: TGTGCCAGCAGCTTAATTTTCGGGGGACCCTCGGGCTACACCTTC. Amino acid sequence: CASSLIFGGPSGYTF.